Listed here are 27 T cell receptor beta chains from one sample, sequenced in a study of shared clonotypes between healthy human individuals. Sequencing used immunoSEQ multiplex PCR; TCRdb keeps in-frame clones, though not all of them. The sample holds over a million clones, 75% to 80% seen once. What was sequenced was memory CD4+ T cells from PBMCs. This sample's subset: CD45RA-negative fraction. The source is a man younger than 35 in good health. Some clones in this sample may be carry-over from other donors' samples.

Notes on this clone: Within the sample, other DNA sequences also encode this same CDR3. The genes are TRBV7-9 and TRBJ2-5; no reliable D call. CDR1 is SEHNR, CDR2 FQNEAQ, per germline (reference sequence). The CDR3 is 11 residues long. V was cut by 4 bases and J by 4 bases, with 4 bases left in between. The CDR3 coding sequence is TGTGCCAGCAGCTCGCGAGAGACCCAGTACTTC. Translated: CASSSRETQYF.

The genes are TRBV6-6 and TRBJ1-5, with D tentatively TRBD1 (6 bases). V shed 3 bases and J shed 5 bases, with 8 bases lying between them. The CDR3 is 13 amino acids. CDR1 MNHNY and CDR2 SVGAGI come from the germline V gene (reference sequence). CDR3: CASSYKGDQPQHF. The CDR3 DNA follows: TGTGCCAGCAGTTATAAGGGGGATCAGCCCCAGCATTTT.

The chain carries TRBV15 and TRBJ1-2, with D possibly matching TRBD1 (6 bases). The V gene lost 5 bases and the J gene lost 2 bases, with 24 bases spanning the gap. The CDR3 consists of 18 residues. Germline V gives CDR1 LNHNV, CDR2 YYDKDF (reference sequence). CDR3 loop: CATSVLGGGGEGNYGYTF. In DNA, the CDR3 is TGTGCCACCAGCGTTTTGGGGGGAGGGGGTGAAGGAAACTATGGCTACACCTTC.

The chain employs TRBV19 and TRBJ2-2; the match to TRBD1 covers 12 bases. The CDR3 has 14 residues. Germline V gene lookup returns CDR1 LNHDA and CDR2 SQIVND (reference sequence). V was clipped by 8 bases and J by 7 bases; unmatched bases: 5. In nucleotides, the CDR3 is TGTGCCAGTGGGGACAGGGGGCTTGGCGGGGAGCTGTTTTTT. Translating gives CASGDRGLGGELFF. Based on the CDR3 plus reference TRBV19 and TRBJ2-2, the full variable domain is DGGITQSPKYLFRKEGQNVTLSCEQNLNHDAMYWYRQDPGQGLRLIYYSQIVNDFQKGDIAEGYSVSREKKESFPLTVTSAQKNPTAFYLCASGDRGLGGELFFGEGSRLTVL.

This clone was seen only a few times. Other nucleotide sequences in the sample specify the same CDR3. The chain uses TRBV5-1 and TRBJ2-2; D possibly corresponds to TRBD2 (5 bases). The germline CDR1 and CDR2 sequences are SGHRS and YFSETQ. V was cut by 1 base and J by 3 bases, with 10 bases left in between. The CDR3 consists of 15 residues. The CDR3 sequence is CASSLRLADTGELFF. The CDR3 DNA reads as TGCGCCAGCAGCTTGAGGCTAGCCGACACCGGGGAGCTGTTTTTT.

A word on this clone: The sample carries other DNA sequences with the same CDR3. The chain carries TRBV19 and TRBJ2-6; no clear D gene. This CDR3 region has 15 residues. In germline, CDR1 is LNHDA, CDR2 SQIVND (reference sequence). V was pared by 0 bases and J by 1 base, with 4 bases between. The CDR3 region is CASSIDLSGANVLTF. DNA of the CDR3: TGTGCCAGTAGTATAGACCTGTCTGGGGCCAACGTCCTGACTTTC.

This chain joins TRBV5-1 and TRBJ2-2; weak D call: TRBD2 (6 bases). The CDR3 extends over 16 amino acids. V gave up 1 base and J gave up 6 bases, with 16 bases separating them. Germline V CDR1 and CDR2: SGHRS, YFSETQ. The CDR3 is CASSLLPGEGSGELFF. The CDR3 DNA reads as TGCGCCAGCAGCTTGCTCCCGGGAGAGGGATCCGGGGAGCTGTTTTTT.

This clone has at least ten counts. This chain uses TRBV5-5 with TRBJ1-1, with D tentatively TRBD1 (5 bases). The V gene lost 0 bases and the J gene lost 3 bases, with 12 bases spanning the gap. This CDR3 is built from 15 residues. Germline values: CDR1 SGHKS, CDR2 YYEKEE (reference sequence). CDR3 sequence: CASSLAPWGDTEAFF. The CDR3 nucleotides read TGTGCCAGCAGCTTGGCCCCGTGGGGGGACACTGAAGCTTTCTTT.

The chain links TRBV12-5 to TRBJ2-4; no firm D call. This CDR3 has 14 amino acids. CDR1 and CDR2 from the germline V gene are LGHNT and FRNRAP. V was clipped by 0 bases and J by 4 bases, with 7 bases between them. The CDR3 nucleotides are TGTGCTAGTGGTTTGGTTGACGGGAAAAACATTCAGTACTTC. It codes for CASGLVDGKNIQYF.

This clone was seen many times. The chain has TRBV7-9 and TRBJ2-2, with 7 bases fitting TRBD1. Germline V CDR1 and CDR2: SEHNR, FQNEAQ (reference sequence). The CDR3 contains 18 residues. The ends lost 3 bases at V and 3 bases at J; junction bases unmatched: 13. CDR3: CASSFPKGGSGDTGELFF. CDR3 DNA: TGTGCCAGCAGCTTCCCTAAAGGGGGCTCGGGCGACACCGGGGAGCTGTTTTTT.

The V call is TRBV6-5, the J call TRBJ2-3, with 9 bases that match TRBD2. Trimming cost V 7 bases and J 6 bases; bases outside gene matches: 8. Germline lookup yields CDR1 MNHEY and CDR2 SVGAGI. This CDR3 spans 14 amino acids. CDR3 sequence: CASKSGRISDTQYF. In nucleotides, the CDR3 is TGTGCCAGCAAGAGCGGGAGGATTTCGGATACGCAGTATTTT.

In the case of this clone: Different DNA sequences within this sample yield the same CDR3. This chain connects TRBV28 to TRBJ2-2; D uncertain. The germline V gene encodes CDR1 MDHEN and CDR2 SYDVKM. CDR3 size: 12 residues. The V end was cut by 2 bases, the J end by 6 bases, with 4 bases between. The CDR3 DNA follows: TGTGCCAGCAGTTTAGTTTCCGGGGAGCTGTTTTTT. It encodes CASSLVSGELFF.

This chain links TRBV9 with TRBJ1-1; a possible D gene is TRBD1 (6 bases). The CDR3 sequence is 16 residues long. Deletions cut 3 bases from V and 4 bases from J, with 19 bases between. Germline V gene data show CDR1 as SGDLS and CDR2 as YYNGEE. The DNA for the CDR3 is TGTGCCAGCAGCGCGCGCCAGGGGATTATGGGCACTGAAGCTTTCTTT. It translates to CASSARQGIMGTEAFF.

About this clone: The likely explanation is a read error, given a far larger clone one base away. This rearrangement joins TRBV11-2 to TRBJ1-3, with D unresolved. CDR1 SGHAT and CDR2 FQNNGV come from the germline V gene. Trimming left V 5 bases short and J 0 bases short, with 2 bases between. This CDR3 has 12 residues. The DNA of the CDR3 is TGTGCCAGCAGCAACTCTGGAAACACCATATATTTT. It codes for CASSNSGNTIYF.

The rearrangement joins TRBV6-1 to TRBJ2-1; D possibly corresponds to TRBD2 (5 bases). V gave up 6 bases and J gave up 7 bases, with 16 bases separating them. This CDR3 has 14 amino acids. Germline V gene lookup returns CDR1 MNHNS and CDR2 SASEGT. The CDR3 is CASSYLRTGNEQFF. Here the CDR3 DNA reads TGTGCCAGCAGCTACCTTCGAACGGGGAATGAGCAGTTCTTC.

V gene TRBV7-9 combines with J gene TRBJ1-3; D uncertain. Germline V lookup: CDR1 SEHNR, CDR2 FQNEAQ (reference sequence). The CDR3 sequence is 15 residues long. V lost 5 bases and J 0 bases, leaving 11 bases between the germline ends. CDR3 DNA sequence: TGTGCCAGCAGCCACGACGTTAGCTCTGGAAACACCATATATTTT. Residues: CASSHDVSSGNTIYF.

As to this clone: Other DNA sequences in the same sample also yield this CDR3. V usage is TRBV5-1 and J usage is TRBJ2-5; no clear D gene. Germline V lookup: CDR1 SGHRS, CDR2 YFSETQ. Trimming took off 1 base at V and 1 base at J, with 5 bases between the two ends. The CDR3 extends over 13 amino acids. The CDR3 sequence is CASSLSGQETQYF. DNA of the CDR3: TGCGCCAGCAGCTTGTCGGGCCAAGAGACCCAGTACTTC.

The gene calls are TRBV7-9 and TRBJ2-5; D ambiguous. The CDR3 totals 18 residues. Trimming left V 4 bases short and J 0 bases short, with 21 bases between. Germline lookup yields CDR1 SEHNR and CDR2 FQNEAQ (reference sequence). CDR3 amino acids: CASSSPGPPPPYQETQYF. The CDR3 DNA is TGTGCCAGCAGCTCCCCTGGTCCTCCCCCCCCGTACCAAGAGACCCAGTACTTC.

In regard to this clone: At the DNA level, this CDR3 is encoded by other sequences in the same sample as well. This chain uses TRBV9 with TRBJ2-3, with D unresolved. The CDR3 is made up of 13 amino acids. Trimming cost V 0 bases and J 6 bases, with 8 bases left between them. Germline loops: CDR1 SGDLS, CDR2 YYNGEE. The CDR3 here is CASSVVVADTQYF. The CDR3 DNA is TGTGCCAGCAGCGTAGTGGTCGCGGATACGCAGTATTTT.

The V call is TRBV6-6, the J call TRBJ1-5; no reliable D call. CDR3 length equals 15 residues. CDR1 MNHNY and CDR2 SVGAGI come from the germline V gene (reference sequence). The V end lost 6 bases, the J end lost 5 bases, and 17 bases lay between the germline ends. CDR3 DNA sequence: TGTGCCAGCAGCGGCCCCAACCTCTCCCATCAGCCCCAGCATTTT. Encoded protein: CASSGPNLSHQPQHF.

The rearrangement joins TRBV5-5 to TRBJ1-5, with no clear D. This CDR3 contains 14 residues. The germline CDR1 and CDR2 sequences are SGHKS and YYEKEE (reference sequence). V shed 0 bases and J shed 4 bases, with 8 bases lying between them. CDR3 protein: CASSLGPDNQPQHF. The CDR3 nucleotides read TGTGCCAGCAGCTTGGGGCCAGATAATCAGCCCCAGCATTTT.

This clone was recorded at least ten times. The chain links TRBV6-1 to TRBJ1-2; D not resolved. CDR1 is MNHNS, CDR2 SASEGT, per germline. This CDR3 has 14 amino acids. The ends were cut back, 8 bases at V and 0 bases at J, with 13 bases in the middle. DNA of the CDR3: TGTGCCAGCCGCCAAATAGGGACTAACTATGGCTACACCTTC. Amino acids: CASRQIGTNYGYTF.

The rearrangement links TRBV30 to TRBJ1-1; TRBD1 agrees at 7 bases. This CDR3 is 13 amino acids long. The ends lost 3 bases at V and 4 bases at J; junction bases unmatched: 5. The germline V gene has CDR1 GTSNPN and CDR2 SVGIG (reference sequence). CDR3 in amino acids: CAWSSGGRTEAFF. Written as DNA, the CDR3 is TGTGCCTGGAGCTCAGGGGGTCGCACTGAAGCTTTCTTT.

This clone has more than one count but fewer than ten. The CDR3 nucleotides read TGTGCCAGCAGCAGCGGGGCAAATAGCAATCAGCCCCAGCATTTT. Translating it yields CASSSGANSNQPQHF. V is TRBV9 and J is TRBJ1-5, with D possibly being TRBD1 (5 bases). The CDR3 totals 15 residues. With 4 bases removed from V and 0 bases from J, the gap between germline ends came to 11 bases. Germline CDR1 SGDLS, CDR2 YYNGEE.

This sequence joins TRBV5-6 and TRBJ1-1; D is possibly TRBD1 (5 bases). Trimming left V 5 bases short and J 8 bases short, with 10 bases between. The CDR3 spans 11 residues. Germline V gene data show CDR1 as SGHDT and CDR2 as YYEEEE. The DNA of the CDR3 is TGTGCCAGCAGTCGGGACGGGGAAGCTTTCTTT. Protein product: CASSRDGEAFF.

This clone was detected only once. This chain joins TRBV5-4 and TRBJ2-5; a weak D match, TRBD2 (7 bases). The germline gives CDR1 SGHNT, CDR2 YYREEE (reference sequence). The CDR3 consists of 16 residues. Between the trimmed V and J ends, which lost 4 bases and 5 bases, there was a span of 21 bases. CDR3 coding DNA: TGTGCCAGCAGCCGGAATTCGCCCAGGGGAGGGGAGACCCAGTACTTC. It is translated as CASSRNSPRGGETQYF.

The genes are TRBV18 and TRBJ2-1; 9 nucleotides agree with TRBD2. Germline V CDR1 and CDR2: KGHSH, LQKENI. With V trimmed by 4 bases and J by 14 bases, 15 bases remained unmatched. This CDR3 is 15 amino acids long. The CDR3 DNA follows: TGTGCCAGCTCACTCCGCGAGGGTAGCGGGAGCACAGAGTTCTTC. Encoded protein: CASSLREGSGSTEFF.